One TCR beta chain is described in this entry. V shed 2 bases and J shed 2 bases, with 7 bases lying between them. Per germline, CDR1 MRHNA and CDR2 SNTAGT. This CDR3 comprises 15 residues. The source of the sample is a study of blood T cell repertoires in COVID-19. Study as a whole: Specimens from acute and convalescent COVID-19 originated in the United States, Italy and Spain.

In the original processing: Reference gene primers were amplified, and this amplification served to estimate nucleated cell counts. The method was immunoSEQ multiplex PCR; TCRdb's version includes in-frame clones alone and lacks a portion of them. The V and J calls and clone size come from that table; D and trimming were worked out from the DNA. The sample lists about 170,000 clones; approximately 85% were seen once. The sequenced sample was peripheral blood. The chain uses TRBV6-4 and TRBJ2-6; D possibly corresponds to TRBD2 (5 bases). This TCR came from a man aged 35 to 55 who had recovered from COVID-19. The CDR3 loop reads CASSDLAAGANVLTF. The CDR3 DNA is TGTGCCAGCAGTGACCTAGCCGCTGGGGCCAACGTCCTGACTTTC.